This T cell receptor (beta chain) was obtained from a study of T cells after yellow fever vaccination. TCRdb independently ran MiXCR on the 5' RACE reads; one entry per CDR3 protein. The sample carries over 150,000 distinct CDR3 sequences, around 7% recorded once. The sample holds many counts of this clonotype. The sequences come from CD4+ T cells sorted from PBMCs, collected less than 6 days after the first yellow fever vaccination. The sequence came from a man aged 18 to 30 who received the YFV17D yellow fever vaccine.

The DNA of the CDR3 is TGTGCCAGTAGTACCGGGACTTTAGCCAAAAACATTCAGTACTTC. Its translation is CASSTGTLAKNIQYF. This sequence joins TRBV19 and TRBJ2-4; D is possibly TRBD2 (6 bases). V was pared by 4 bases and J by 0 bases, with 10 bases between. Germline CDR1 is LNHDA and CDR2 is SQIVND (reference sequence). There are 15 residues in the CDR3.